This entry lists 32 T cell receptor beta chains sequenced from one sample in a study of blood T cell repertoires in COVID-19. Assay: immunoSEQ multiplex PCR; the TCRdb copy retains only in-frame clones and omits some. The table has about 400,000 clones, over 75% seen once. Sequencing used PBMCs or T cells enriched from blood (not recorded which). Receptor source: a woman aged 40 to 55 with acute COVID-19.

This chain links TRBV6-5 with TRBJ1-1; perhaps TRBD1 as D (6 bases). Germline CDR1 is MNHEY and CDR2 is SVGAGI. Deletions cut 6 bases from V and 1 base from J, with 12 bases between. The CDR3 extends over 14 amino acids. The CDR3 is CASRGGLTNTEAFF. The CDR3 bases are TGTGCCAGCAGGGGGGGGCTCACGAACACTGAAGCTTTCTTT.

This chain links TRBV9 with TRBJ2-3; 9 bases are shared with TRBD2. There are 14 residues in the CDR3. Germline V gene data show CDR1 as SGDLS and CDR2 as YYNGEE. V was pared by 7 bases and J by 3 bases, with 6 bases of the junction left unmatched. In DNA, the CDR3 is TGTGCCAGCGCCCTAGCGGGGAGGACAGATACGCAGTATTTT. Protein: CASALAGRTDTQYF.

As to this clone: This specimen includes other DNA sequences encoding the same CDR3. The rearrangement uses TRBV18 and TRBJ2-7, with TRBD2 identical over 12 bases. Germline trimming cut 3 bases from V and 4 bases from J; bases unmatched to any gene: 4. Germline loops: CDR1 KGHSH, CDR2 LQKENI. The CDR3 has 15 amino acids. Written as DNA, the CDR3 is TGTGCCAGCTCACCGACTAGCGGGGGAGGTTACGAGCAGTACTTC. Residues: CASSPTSGGGYEQYF.

The rearrangement uses TRBV30 and TRBJ1-3, with D hard to call. Germline V gene lookup returns CDR1 GTSNPN and CDR2 SVGIG (reference sequence). V shed 5 bases and J shed 0 bases, with 8 bases lying between them. This CDR3 contains 13 residues. CDR3 sequence (DNA): TGTGCCTGGGGGAGCCTCTCTGGAAACACCATATATTTT. Its translation: CAWGSLSGNTIYF.

The rearrangement links TRBV5-6 to TRBJ2-1; no definite D call. The V gene lost 5 bases and the J gene lost 3 bases, with 12 bases spanning the gap. This CDR3 has 14 residues. Looked up from germline, CDR1 is SGHDT and CDR2 is YYEEEE. The CDR3 DNA reads TGTGCCAGCAGGCAAAGGAGAGGCTACAATGAGCAGTTCTTC. As protein: CASRQRRGYNEQFF.

This rearrangement joins TRBV27 to TRBJ2-2, with TRBD2 matching 7 bases. CDR1 is MNHEY and CDR2 is SMNVEV in the germline V gene (reference sequence). This CDR3 has 13 residues. The J segment lost 5 bases and the V segment lost 3 bases, leaving 0 bases of the junction unmatched. The CDR3 region is CASSLGGTGELFF. CDR3 coding DNA: TGTGCCAGCAGTTTGGGGGGGACCGGGGAGCTGTTTTTT.

This chain uses TRBV7-2 with TRBJ2-7, with a tentative D call TRBD1 (5 bases). V lost 5 bases and J 5 bases, leaving 19 bases between the germline ends. Germline V gene sequence: CDR1 SGHTA, CDR2 FQGNSA. This CDR3 is built from 15 residues. In nucleotides, the CDR3 is TGTGCCAGCAGCAACCTTCCCGCAGGGCCGCACGAGCAGTACTTC. Its protein is CASSNLPAGPHEQYF.

As DNA, the CDR3 is TGTGCCAGCAGTTACCGGGGAGATGGGGTTACGCAGTATTTT. Protein: CASSYRGDGVTQYF. This chain joins TRBV27 and TRBJ2-3; weak D call: TRBD2 (5 bases). This CDR3 has 14 amino acids. Germline V lookup: CDR1 MNHEY, CDR2 SMNVEV (reference sequence). Trimming left V 4 bases short and J 8 bases short, with 16 bases between.

The chain has TRBV6-5 and TRBJ2-1; no clear D. This CDR3 has 13 amino acids. Deletions cut 5 bases from V and 5 bases from J, with 10 bases between. Germline CDR1 and CDR2: MNHEY and SVGAGI. The DNA for the CDR3 is TGTGCCAGCAGTCTTGAGTCCCACAATGAGCAGTTCTTC. Protein sequence: CASSLESHNEQFF.

The chain recombines TRBV10-2 with TRBJ2-5, with 8 bases that match TRBD2. This CDR3 is built from 14 residues. The V gene's germline CDR1 is WSHSY and CDR2 SAAADI. The junction had 8 bases not matched to a gene; V was cut back by 6 bases and J by 5 bases. The DNA of the CDR3 is TGCGCCAGCAGGCAACGGGGGGGCTATGAGACCCAGTACTTC. Protein: CASRQRGGYETQYF.

In its sample, this clone was seen a few times. CDR3 DNA: TGTGCCACCGGACCCGACAGATTACATAACTATGGCTACACCTTC. It is translated as CATGPDRLHNYGYTF. The rearrangement joins TRBV24-1 to TRBJ1-2; possible D gene TRBD1, 5 bases. CDR1 is KGHDR and CDR2 is SFDVKD in the germline V gene. The V end lost 9 bases, the J end lost 1 base, and 17 bases lay between the germline ends. CDR3 length equals 15 residues.

This sequence joins TRBV7-2 and TRBJ1-4; a weak D match, TRBD1 (6 bases). Germline CDR1 is SGHTA and CDR2 is FQGNSA. V lost 5 bases and J lost 0, with 13 bases in between. There are 16 residues in the CDR3. The DNA for the CDR3 is TGTGCCAGCAGCAAGCGGACAGACTCAACTAATGAAAAACTGTTTTTT. This encodes CASSKRTDSTNEKLFF.

V usage is TRBV11-2 and J usage is TRBJ2-3; D is uncertain. V lost 0 bases and J 2 bases, leaving 6 bases between the germline ends. The CDR3 loop spans 14 amino acids. Germline CDR1 and CDR2: SGHAT and FQNNGV. The CDR3 coding sequence is TGTGCCAGCAGCTTAGATCAGTACACAGATACGCAGTATTTT. This codes for CASSLDQYTDTQYF.

The CDR3 nucleotides are TGTGCCAGCAGCCTCGGGGGTTCAGCCCAGCATTTT. Its protein product is CASSLGGSAQHF. J is TRBJ1-5 and V is TRBV12-3 or TRBV12-4; possibly TRBD1 for D (5 bases). This CDR3 region has 12 residues. V lost 6 bases and J 11 bases, leaving 14 bases between the germline ends.

V is TRBV4-1 and J is TRBJ1-1; D is ambiguous. This CDR3 is 13 amino acids long. Germline values: CDR1 MGHRA, CDR2 YSYEKL. V lost 5 bases to trimming and J lost 6 bases, with 13 bases between them. Written as DNA, the CDR3 is TGCGCCAGCAGCGAGATGAGTTCCCCTGAAGCTTTCTTT. Its translation is CASSEMSSPEAFF.

J is TRBJ1-1 and V is TRBV9; D gene ambiguous. CDR1 and CDR2 from the germline V gene are SGDLS and YYNGEE. This CDR3 region has 14 residues. Trimming took off 0 bases at V and 4 bases at J, with 10 bases between the two ends. CDR3 DNA sequence: TGTGCCAGCAGCGTAGTGGGCGAGAGCACTGAAGCTTTCTTT. Translating gives CASSVVGESTEAFF.

The chain carries TRBV7-2 and TRBJ1-5; D gene ambiguous. Per germline, CDR1 SGHTA and CDR2 FQGNSA. Trimming took off 3 bases at V and 0 bases at J, with 6 bases between the two ends. This CDR3 spans 14 amino acids. CDR3 sequence: CASSFGNSNQPQHF. The CDR3 bases are TGTGCCAGCAGCTTCGGTAATAGCAATCAGCCCCAGCATTTT. Looking up the rest from reference TRBV7-2 and TRBJ1-5 gives the full variable domain: GAGVSQSPSNKVTEKGKDVELRCDPISGHTALYWYRQSLGQGLEFLIYFQGNSAPDKSGLPSDRFSAERTGGSVSTLTIQRTQQEDSAVYLCASSFGNSNQPQHFGDGTRLSIL.

This clone has a single count. The V call is TRBV5-1, the J call TRBJ2-7; D is unclear. The ends were cut back, 0 bases at V and 3 bases at J, with 13 bases in the middle. In germline, CDR1 is SGHRS, CDR2 YFSETQ. The length of the CDR3 is 15 residues. CDR3 bases: TGCGCCAGCAGCTTGGGATTCCGAGTTGACTACGAGCAGTACTTC. This sequence encodes CASSLGFRVDYEQYF.

The chain employs TRBV7-9 and TRBJ2-2; the match to TRBD1 covers 9 bases. The V and J ends lost 4 bases and 4 bases, in that order; junction bases with no gene match: 7. There are 16 residues in the CDR3. Germline V gene lookup returns CDR1 SEHNR and CDR2 FQNEAQ (reference sequence). CDR3 nucleotides: TGTGCCAGCAGCTACACAGGGGGCGCGGGCACCGGGGAGCTGTTTTTT. It yields the protein CASSYTGGAGTGELFF. Drawing the rest from reference TRBV7-9 and TRBJ2-2, the complete variable domain is DTGVSQNPRHKITKRGQNVTFRCDPISEHNRLYWYRQTLGQGPEFLTYFQNEAQLEKSRLLSDRFSAERPKGSFSTLEIQRTEQGDSAMYLCASSYTGGAGTGELFFGEGSRLTVL.

The genes are TRBV4-1 and TRBJ1-5; maybe TRBD1 (5 bases). The CDR3 loop spans 16 amino acids. Germline CDR1 and CDR2: MGHRA and YSYEKL. The germline V and J ends were trimmed by 0 bases and 4 bases, with 13 bases remaining between them. This chain's CDR3 is CASSQDWAGRNQPQHF. The CDR3 DNA reads TGCGCCAGCAGCCAAGATTGGGCAGGGAGGAATCAGCCCCAGCATTTT.

Comment on this clone: This could be a read error, since a much larger clone is one nucleotide away. The genes are TRBV19 and TRBJ2-1; the D is unclear. Germline CDR1 and CDR2: LNHDA and SQIVND (reference sequence). CDR3 length equals 13 residues. The CDR3 loop is CVSRSALDQAKFF. As DNA, the CDR3 is TGTGTCAGTAGATCCGCCCTCGACCAGGCTAAGTTCTTC.

The chain has TRBV6-5 and TRBJ2-3; 11 bases fit TRBD2. With V trimmed by 6 bases and J by 2 bases, 4 bases remained unmatched. The germline V gene encodes CDR1 MNHEY and CDR2 SVGAGI. The CDR3 sequence is 15 residues long. CDR3 in amino acids: CASRGTSGFTDTQYF. The CDR3 nucleotides are TGTGCCAGCAGGGGGACTAGCGGTTTCACAGATACGCAGTATTTT.

The V call is TRBV19, the J call TRBJ2-2; 9 positions match TRBD2. Germline loops: CDR1 LNHDA, CDR2 SQIVND (reference sequence). Germline trimming cut 6 bases from V and 6 bases from J; bases unmatched to any gene: 5. CDR3 length: 14 residues. The CDR3 DNA reads as TGTGCCAGTAGGGGGAGCGGGGGGCCCGGGGAGCTGTTTTTT. Encoded protein: CASRGSGGPGELFF.

The chain combines TRBV6-5 with TRBJ2-2, with no clear D. The CDR3 is 14 amino acids. V lost 2 bases to trimming and J lost 1 base, with 5 bases between them. The germline gives CDR1 MNHEY, CDR2 SVGAGI. The CDR3 sequence: CASSYGLNTGELFF. The DNA for the CDR3 is TGTGCCAGCAGTTACGGCCTGAACACCGGGGAGCTGTTTTTT.

This clone was counted between two and nine times. The chain employs TRBV6-1 and TRBJ1-5; 10 bases match TRBD1. Per the germline V gene, CDR1 is MNHNS and CDR2 is SASEGT. The CDR3 extends over 18 amino acids. Trimming cost V 4 bases and J 5 bases; bases outside gene matches: 14. CDR3 residues: CASSAPWWDRGQDQPQHF. The CDR3 nucleotides are TGTGCCAGCAGTGCCCCGTGGTGGGACAGGGGCCAAGATCAGCCCCAGCATTTT.

The chain recombines TRBV5-6 with TRBJ2-7, with D hard to call. In germline, CDR1 is SGHDT, CDR2 YYEEEE. The V and J ends lost 2 bases and 1 base respectively, with 7 bases between them. This CDR3 contains 13 residues. This CDR3 is CASSFQISYEQYF. Written as DNA, the CDR3 is TGTGCCAGCAGCTTTCAGATTTCCTACGAGCAGTACTTC. Using reference TRBV5-6 and TRBJ2-7 for the parts outside the CDR3, the full variable domain is DAGVTQSPTHLIKTRGQQVTLRCSPKSGHDTVSWYQQALGQGPQFIFQYYEEEERQRGNFPDRFSGHQFPNYSSELNVNALLLGDSALYLCASSFQISYEQYFGPGTRLTVT.

The rearrangement uses TRBV11-2 and TRBJ2-3; 14 bases align to TRBD2. CDR1 is SGHAT, CDR2 FQNNGV, per germline. V lost 5 bases and J lost 2; bases outside the gene matches: 9. The CDR3 length is 18 residues. DNA of the CDR3: TGTGCCAGCAGCCTAACGTCGACTAGCGGGGGGGACACAGATACGCAGTATTTT. The encoded protein is CASSLTSTSGGDTDTQYF.

This clone was recorded only once. J is TRBJ1-2 and V is TRBV5-4; 9 bases are shared with TRBD1. Trimming took 3 bases from V and 8 from J; bases not matched to a gene: 11. CDR3 size: 15 residues. The germline gives CDR1 SGHNT, CDR2 YYREEE (reference sequence). CDR3 region: CASSYQLTGGIGYTF. The CDR3 DNA reads TGTGCCAGCAGCTACCAATTAACAGGGGGCATAGGCTACACCTTC.

To note about this clone: The sample has other DNA sequences that encode this CDR3 too. The chain is built from TRBV5-1 and TRBJ1-3, with D possibly being TRBD1 (5 bases). Germline CDR1 reads SGHRS; CDR2 reads YFSETQ. V lost 0 bases, J lost 1 base, and 8 bases lay in between. This CDR3 comprises 15 residues. The CDR3 here is CASSLAGGSGNTIYF. In DNA form, the CDR3 reads TGCGCCAGCAGCTTGGCCGGGGGATCTGGAAACACCATATATTTT.

The CDR3 bases are TGTGCCAGCAGTAATTACAGGGGAAGCTCTGGAAACACCATATATTTT. Translating it yields CASSNYRGSSGNTIYF. The chain uses TRBV2 and TRBJ1-3; 7 nucleotides match TRBD1. V dropped 5 bases and J dropped 0; count of bases not matched to a gene: 7. Per the germline V gene, CDR1 is SNHLY and CDR2 is FYNNEI. The CDR3 contains 16 residues.

V and J are TRBV6-5 and TRBJ1-4; D unclear. The V end was cut by 8 bases, the J end by 3 bases, with 13 bases between. Germline CDR1 and CDR2: MNHEY and SVGAGI. The CDR3 runs 14 residues. CDR3 in amino acids: CASRTRRSNEKLFF. The CDR3 DNA follows: TGTGCCAGCCGCACGCGGAGGTCTAATGAAAAACTGTTTTTT.

CDR3 DNA: TGTGCCTGGAGGGAGACAGGGGGGTTGAACACTGAAGCTTTCTTT. Amino acid sequence: CAWRETGGLNTEAFF. This chain links TRBV30 with TRBJ1-1, with TRBD1 identical over 9 bases. The CDR3 sequence is 15 residues long. Trimming at V came to 3 bases and at J to 0 bases, leaving 5 bases not matched to a gene. Germline V lookup: CDR1 GTSNPN, CDR2 SVGIG (reference sequence).